This TCR beta chain was found in a study of vaccination and CD4 T cells after COVID-19. This CDR3 region has 16 residues. V was shortened by 8 bases and J by 0 bases, with 16 bases between the two germline ends. Germline V gene sequence: CDR1 MNHNS, CDR2 SASEGT. Treatment specified: approximately nine-day PBMC culture with coronavirus spike peptide pools or control peptides (ViraFEST assay). An Oncomine TCR Beta short-read assay was used to sequence the DNA from cultured CD4+ T cells. Genomic DNA was drawn out of CD4+ T cells grown in culture. TCRdb called the PCR reads again in MiXCR, with one record for every CDR3 protein. The repertoire has 11,000 or so distinct CDR3 sequences, approximately 40% of them found once; the top ten carry about 30%. This clonotype came up a few times. Its antigen is still unknown.

V is TRBV6-1 and J is TRBJ2-2; no definite D call. The sequence derives from a human donor who had recovered from COVID-19. Material: CD4+ T cells from blood, cultured in vitro. CDR3 DNA: TGTGCCAGCGTACCGCTGAGTCATACGAACACCGGGGAGCTGTTTTTT. Its translation: CASVPLSHTNTGELFF.